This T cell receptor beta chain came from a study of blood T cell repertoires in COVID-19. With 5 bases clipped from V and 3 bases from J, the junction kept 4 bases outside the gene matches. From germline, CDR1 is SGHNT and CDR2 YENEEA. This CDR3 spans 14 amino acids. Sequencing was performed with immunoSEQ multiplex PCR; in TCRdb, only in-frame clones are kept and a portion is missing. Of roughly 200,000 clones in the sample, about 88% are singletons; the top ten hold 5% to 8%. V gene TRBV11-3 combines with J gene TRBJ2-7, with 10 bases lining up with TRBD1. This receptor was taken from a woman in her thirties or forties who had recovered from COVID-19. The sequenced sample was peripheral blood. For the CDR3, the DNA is TGTGCCAGCAGCCCCGGGACAGGGGACTACGAGCAGTACTTC. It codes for CASSPGTGDYEQYF.